The 30 T cell receptor beta chains reported below all come from one sample, sequenced in a study of cytomegalovirus exposure and HLA in healthy donors. It was with 60 Vbeta and 13 Jbeta primers that the PCR ran. Method: immunoSEQ multiplex PCR; TCRdb's copy keeps in-frame clones and lacks some. The sample records about 300,000 clones, about nine tenths being singletons. Sequenced sample: PBMCs. These receptors were taken from a man aged 35 to 55 in good health and CMV-seropositive.

This clone was seen more than once but under ten times. V and J are TRBV6-1 and TRBJ1-4; D is perhaps TRBD1 (6 bases). V lost 5 bases, J lost 6 bases, and 16 bases lay in between. The CDR3 contains 15 residues. In germline, CDR1 is MNHNS, CDR2 SASEGT. For the CDR3, the DNA is TGTGCCAGCAGTTTCGAGCAGGGGCCCTATGAAAAACTGTTTTTT. Its protein is CASSFEQGPYEKLFF.

The chain couples TRBV10-3 to TRBJ2-7; TRBD2 agrees at 7 bases. CDR1 ENHRY and CDR2 SYGVKD come from the germline V gene. The trim removed 4 bases at V and 3 bases at J, leaving 6 bases unmatched. The length of the CDR3 is 14 residues. CDR3 residues: CAISVTGGSYEQYF. The CDR3 DNA reads as TGTGCCATCAGTGTCACCGGCGGGAGCTACGAGCAGTACTTC.

The chain recombines TRBV5-1 with TRBJ2-2, with D maybe TRBD1 (5 bases). Germline lookup yields CDR1 SGHRS and CDR2 YFSETQ. The CDR3 covers 18 residues. The ends were cut back, 0 bases at V and 0 bases at J, with 15 bases in the middle. The CDR3 here is CASSLGLMGRANTGELFF. The CDR3 region has the DNA TGCGCCAGCAGCTTGGGGCTCATGGGGCGCGCGAACACCGGGGAGCTGTTTTTT. Full variable domain (remainder filled in from reference TRBV5-1 and TRBJ2-2): KAGVTQTPRYLIKTRGQQVTLSCSPISGHRSVSWYQQTPGQGLQFLFEYFSETQRNKGNFPGRFSGRQFSNSRSEMNVSTLELGDSALYLCASSLGLMGRANTGELFFGEGSRLTVL.

In its sample, this clone was seen a few times. The genes are TRBV2 and TRBJ2-2; unclear D gene. This CDR3 is built from 12 residues. The V end was cut by 6 bases, the J end by 2 bases, with 4 bases between. The V gene's germline CDR1 is SNHLY and CDR2 FYNNEI. The CDR3 here is CASSVNTGELFF. CDR3 in DNA: TGTGCCAGCAGCGTAAACACCGGGGAGCTGTTTTTT.

The CDR3 nucleotides read TGTGCCAGCAGCTTAGGGACAGGCGATTCCTACAATGAGCAGTTCTTC. The encoded protein is CASSLGTGDSYNEQFF. The chain employs TRBV7-6 and TRBJ2-1; 7 bases align to TRBD1. CDR3 length equals 16 residues. V dropped 1 base and J dropped 1; count of bases not matched to a gene: 4. Germline V gene sequence: CDR1 SGHVS, CDR2 FNYEAQ. The variable domain in full, completed from reference TRBV7-6 and TRBJ2-1, reads GAGVSQSPRYKVTKRGQDVALRCDPISGHVSLYWYRQALGQGPEFLTYFNYEAQQDKSGLPNDRFSAERPEGSISTLTIQRTEQRDSAMYRCASSLGTGDSYNEQFFGPGTRLTVL.

This chain links TRBV21-1 with TRBJ2-1; the DNA was not used to check the table's D call, TRBD1. TRBV21-1 counts as a pseudogene. The CDR3 runs to 17 residues. In DNA, the CDR3 is TGTGCCAGCAGCAAAGCAAATGGCTTCACCTCCTACAATGAGCAGTTCTTC. It codes for CASSKANGFTSYNEQFF.

The V gene is TRBV4-1, the J gene TRBJ2-7, with 11 positions matching TRBD1. CDR1 and CDR2 from the germline V gene are MGHRA and YSYEKL. The J segment lost 4 bases and the V segment lost 0 bases, leaving 5 bases of the junction unmatched. The CDR3 sequence is 16 residues long. The CDR3 is CASSQDRGQGVYEQYF. CDR3 DNA sequence: TGCGCCAGCAGCCAAGATCGGGGACAGGGGGTTTACGAGCAGTACTTC.

This clone was found once. This sequence joins TRBV28 and TRBJ2-1, with D possibly being TRBD1 (6 bases). V was clipped by 8 bases and J by 7 bases, with 18 bases between them. The V gene's germline CDR1 is MDHEN and CDR2 SYDVKM. The CDR3 covers 14 residues. The CDR3 coding sequence is TGTGCCAGCGGAGAGAGGACAGCGACTAATGAGCAGTTCTTC. It specifies CASGERTATNEQFF.

The chain is built from TRBV10-3 and TRBJ1-1, with 10 bases aligning to TRBD1. After removal of 2 bases from V and 1 base from J, the junction contained 4 bases not matched to a gene. The V gene's germline CDR1 is ENHRY and CDR2 SYGVKD. CDR3 size: 16 residues. CDR3 in amino acids: CAISEPRDRGNTEAFF. The CDR3 DNA follows: TGTGCCATCAGTGAGCCCCGGGACAGGGGGAACACTGAAGCTTTCTTT.

The V and J genes are TRBV9 and TRBJ1-2; D might be TRBD1 (5 bases). The CDR3 is made up of 13 amino acids. V lost 2 bases, J lost 4 bases, and 9 bases lay in between. Germline CDR1 is SGDLS and CDR2 is YYNGEE. Here the CDR3 DNA reads TGTGCCAGCAGCGTCACAGGTGTCTATGGCTACACCTTC. Encoded protein: CASSVTGVYGYTF.

The V call is TRBV7-9, the J call TRBJ1-3; D might be TRBD1 (5 bases). Germline CDR1 SEHNR, CDR2 FQNEAQ (reference sequence). V was cut by 6 bases and J by 0 bases, with 21 bases left in between. The CDR3 covers 18 residues. CDR3 DNA: TGTGCCAGCAGACACCCACGTAGGGCAGGGATCTCTGGAAACACCATATATTTT. Protein product: CASRHPRRAGISGNTIYF.

The sample holds a few counts of this clone. V and J are TRBV28 and TRBJ2-4, with D possibly being TRBD1 (5 bases). V was cut by 8 bases and J by 0 bases, with 17 bases left in between. This CDR3 is 16 amino acids long. Germline V gene data show CDR1 as MDHEN and CDR2 as SYDVKM. CDR3: CASCTSGFLAKNIQYF. DNA for the CDR3: TGTGCCAGCTGCACCTCAGGGTTTCTAGCCAAAAACATTCAGTACTTC.

A remark on this clone: A junction boundary mismatches the germline segment, possibly from a read error. The V and J genes are TRBV7-9 and TRBJ1-2; D might be TRBD1 (6 bases). The CDR3 sequence is 12 residues long. Germline assignment: CDR1 SEHNR and CDR2 FQNEAQ (reference sequence). CDR3 nucleotides: TGTTCCAGCAGCTTAGTACAGGGAGGCTACACCTTC. Translation: CSSSLVQGGYTF. The whole variable domain, remainder taken from reference TRBV7-9 and TRBJ1-2, is DTGVSQNPRHKITKRGQNVTFRCDPISEHNRLYWYRQTLGQGPEFLTYFQNEAQLEKSRLLSDRFSAERPKGSFSTLEIQRTEQGDSAMYLCSSSLVQGGYTFGSGTRLTVV.

V is TRBV21-1 and J is TRBJ2-1; the D segment call TRBD2 is taken from the table without a DNA check. TRBV21-1 is designated a pseudogene. This CDR3 comprises 13 residues. CDR3 in amino acids: CASRGGDYNEQFF. The CDR3 DNA reads as TGTGCCAGCAGGGGAGGTGACTACAATGAGCAGTTCTTC.

V and J are TRBV5-1 and TRBJ2-2; D possibly corresponds to TRBD1 (6 bases). The CDR3 runs 17 residues. V was shortened by 0 bases and J by 3 bases, with 15 bases between the two germline ends. In germline, CDR1 is SGHRS, CDR2 YFSETQ. The CDR3 sequence: CASSLDGTGRDTGELFF. CDR3 sequence (DNA): TGCGCCAGCAGCTTGGACGGCACAGGGCGGGACACCGGGGAGCTGTTTTTT.

CDR3 in DNA: TGTGCCAGCAGCCGGCCGGGGAACACTGAAGCTTTCTTT. It encodes CASSRPGNTEAFF. V gene TRBV5-4 combines with J gene TRBJ1-1; D is ambiguous. The CDR3 length is 13 residues. V was cut by 4 bases and J by 1 base, with 8 bases left in between. Germline loops: CDR1 SGHNT, CDR2 YYREEE (reference sequence).

About this clone: Its ends do not fully match the called genes, so a read error is possible. This chain joins TRBV7-7 and TRBJ1-4; 7 nucleotides align to TRBD1. CDR3 length: 14 amino acids. CDR1 and CDR2 (germline): SSHAT, FNYEAQ (reference sequence). CDR3 coding DNA: TGTGCTAGCAGCTTAGGCAGGGGGAATGAAAAACTGTTTTTT. Translating gives CASSLGRGNEKLFF.

A single count supports this clone. V gene TRBV7-6 combines with J gene TRBJ2-7, with D maybe TRBD2 (7 bases). The CDR3 runs to 14 residues. Germline values: CDR1 SGHVS, CDR2 FNYEAQ. The V end was cut by 5 bases, the J end by 6 bases, with 17 bases between. CDR3 loop: CASSPRGGVPEQYF. The CDR3 DNA reads TGTGCCAGCAGCCCCAGAGGGGGGGTTCCCGAGCAGTACTTC.

The chain has TRBV19 and TRBJ2-1; 7 nucleotides agree with TRBD2. CDR1 and CDR2 from the germline V gene are LNHDA and SQIVND (reference sequence). V shed 4 bases, J shed 7 bases, and the junction held 7 bases outside the gene matches. The CDR3 loop spans 14 amino acids. CDR3: CASSREGQWNEQFF. The DNA of the CDR3 is TGTGCCAGTAGTAGGGAGGGCCAATGGAATGAGCAGTTCTTC.

With regard to this clone: Distinct nucleotide sequences in the sample also encode this CDR3. The rearrangement joins TRBV27 to TRBJ2-7; D perhaps matches TRBD2 (6 bases). The germline CDR1 and CDR2 sequences are MNHEY and SMNVEV (reference sequence). This CDR3 contains 12 residues. Trimming left V 4 bases short and J 7 bases short, with 11 bases between. The CDR3 region has the DNA TGTGCCAGCAGTTCTCTTAGCGGTGAGCAGTACTTC. It codes for CASSSLSGEQYF.

The chain has TRBV4-3 and TRBJ2-7; D is unresolved. This CDR3 spans 15 amino acids. CDR1 and CDR2 from the germline V gene are LGHNA and YSLEER. V was cut by 0 bases and J by 4 bases, with 13 bases left in between. The CDR3: CASSQDTRSAYEQYF. The CDR3 nucleotides are TGCGCCAGCAGCCAAGACACCAGGTCGGCTTACGAGCAGTACTTC.

The V call is TRBV7-9, the J call TRBJ2-5, with a tentative D call TRBD1 (5 bases). This CDR3 region has 17 residues. V was cut by 0 bases and J by 0 bases, with 14 bases left in between. Germline V gives CDR1 SEHNR, CDR2 FQNEAQ (reference sequence). CDR3: CASSLARQLLYQETQYF. CDR3 in DNA: TGTGCCAGCAGCTTAGCCCGACAGTTATTGTACCAAGAGACCCAGTACTTC.

CDR3 DNA sequence: TGTGCCACCAGCAGAGATATCCCCGGACAGGGCCTTGGGGGGAGCGCGAGCTACGAGCAGTACTTC. Translating gives CATSRDIPGQGLGGSASYEQYF. This chain uses TRBV15 with TRBJ2-7; 8 bases match TRBD1. V trimming: 0 bases; J trimming: 3 bases; junction bases outside the gene matches: 25. The germline V gene has CDR1 LNHNV and CDR2 YYDKDF (reference sequence). This CDR3 region has 22 residues.

V gene TRBV5-6 combines with J gene TRBJ1-5, with no clear D. Trimming shortened V by 2 bases and J by 7 bases, and 13 bases separated the two germline ends. Germline values: CDR1 SGHDT, CDR2 YYEEEE. This CDR3 is built from 14 residues. The CDR3 DNA is TGTGCCAGCAGCTTAGGCGGGCTTTCACAGCCCCAGCATTTT. Residues: CASSLGGLSQPQHF.

This chain's CDR3 is CASSEEPPSVAYNEQFF. CDR3 nucleotides: TGTGCCAGCAGTGAAGAACCCCCAAGCGTCGCCTACAATGAGCAGTTCTTC. The chain employs TRBV2 and TRBJ2-1, with unresolved D. Trimming took 1 base from V and 2 from J, leaving 15 bases between them. Germline V gene data show CDR1 as SNHLY and CDR2 as FYNNEI. This CDR3 is 17 amino acids long.

This clone was detected a few times. The gene calls are TRBV7-2 and TRBJ2-7; tentative D call: TRBD2 (5 bases). CDR3 size: 13 residues. Trimming took off 5 bases at V and 0 bases at J, with 8 bases between the two ends. Germline V gene data show CDR1 as SGHTA and CDR2 as FQGNSA. The DNA of the CDR3 is TGTGCCAGCAGCACCCGGGGCTCCTACGAGCAGTACTTC. Its protein product is CASSTRGSYEQYF. Full variable domain (missing parts from reference TRBV7-2 and TRBJ2-7): GAGVSQSPSNKVTEKGKDVELRCDPISGHTALYWYRQSLGQGLEFLIYFQGNSAPDKSGLPSDRFSAERTGGSVSTLTIQRTQQEDSAVYLCASSTRGSYEQYFGPGTRLTVT.

The V gene is TRBV12-5, the J gene TRBJ2-3; a weak D match, TRBD1 (5 bases). V gave up 0 bases and J gave up 4 bases, with 17 bases separating them. The CDR3 totals 17 residues. Germline CDR1 reads LGHNT; CDR2 reads FRNRAP. The CDR3 sequence is CASGLVPTVGRADTQYF. The CDR3 region has the DNA TGTGCTAGTGGTTTGGTACCGACAGTGGGGCGTGCAGATACGCAGTATTTT.

The rearrangement joins TRBV4-1 to TRBJ2-2; D might be TRBD1 (5 bases). Trimming removed 1 base from V and 2 bases from J, with 8 bases in between. CDR1 and CDR2 (germline): MGHRA, YSYEKL. CDR3 size: 15 residues. CDR3 sequence: CASSQGDSNTGELFF. For the CDR3, the DNA is TGCGCCAGCAGCCAAGGAGACAGCAACACCGGGGAGCTGTTTTTT.

The J gene is TRBJ2-7, the V gene TRBV5-1, with a weak D call TRBD1 (5 bases). This CDR3 contains 13 residues. Germline CDR1 SGHRS, CDR2 YFSETQ. The germline V and J ends were trimmed by 0 bases and 2 bases, with 6 bases remaining between them. In DNA form, the CDR3 reads TGCGCCAGCAGCTTGGAAGGGGCCTACGAGCAGTACTTC. It specifies CASSLEGAYEQYF. Using reference TRBV5-1 and TRBJ2-7 for the parts outside the CDR3, the full variable domain is KAGVTQTPRYLIKTRGQQVTLSCSPISGHRSVSWYQQTPGQGLQFLFEYFSETQRNKGNFPGRFSGRQFSNSRSEMNVSTLELGDSALYLCASSLEGAYEQYFGPGTRLTVT.

The CDR3 protein is CASSLAASTYNEQFF. In DNA form, the CDR3 reads TGTGCCAGCAGCTTGGCGGCTAGCACCTACAATGAGCAGTTCTTC. This rearrangement joins TRBV5-8 to TRBJ2-1; possible D gene TRBD2, 5 bases. This CDR3 has 15 amino acids. V lost 0 bases and J lost 2, with 9 bases in between. CDR1 SGHTS and CDR2 YDEGEE come from the germline V gene.